This T cell receptor beta chain was retrieved from a study of blood T cell repertoires in COVID-19. Germline loops: CDR1 MNHEY, CDR2 SVGAGI. The CDR3 contains 15 residues. The V and J ends lost 6 bases and 1 base, in that order; junction bases with no gene match: 2. Repertoires were generated with immunoSEQ multiplex PCR, while TCRdb's copy carries only in-frame clones and drops some. The table lists some 240,000 clones, more than 85% of them singletons. The sample comprised peripheral blood. The origin of this receptor is a man in his 60s with COVID-19, enrolled during active disease. The V and J genes are TRBV6-5 and TRBJ1-3; 11 positions agree with TRBD1. In DNA, the CDR3 is TGTGCCAGCAGGGACAGGGGGCTTTCTGGAAACACCATATATTTT. The encoded protein is CASRDRGLSGNTIYF.